This TCR beta chain was recorded in a study of T cell responses to AZD1222 COVID-19 vaccine. Study-level findings and limits: It should be noted that donors were predominantly white British and more often female, and clonal diversity was possibly underestimated. Among vaccine-associated CD4 TCRs, coverage spanned spike, with dominance at 160-218 and 743-854.

Trimming took off 4 bases at V and 0 bases at J, with 7 bases between the two ends. CDR3 size: 14 residues. The germline V gene has CDR1 LNHDA and CDR2 SQIVND (reference sequence). The data were produced by immunoSEQ multiplex PCR, yet TCRdb's version contains in-frame clones alone and is incomplete. The sample shows about 140,000 clones, 80% to 95% of them seen only once. As concerns this clone: Its target is unknown.

The sequence came from an adult in good health. The specimen was peripheral blood, collected on day 0 of AZD1222 vaccination. This chain links TRBV19 with TRBJ1-5, with D unresolved. CDR3 nucleotides: TGTGCCAGTAGTAAACAGTATAGCAATCAGCCCCAGCATTTT. This encodes CASSKQYSNQPQHF.